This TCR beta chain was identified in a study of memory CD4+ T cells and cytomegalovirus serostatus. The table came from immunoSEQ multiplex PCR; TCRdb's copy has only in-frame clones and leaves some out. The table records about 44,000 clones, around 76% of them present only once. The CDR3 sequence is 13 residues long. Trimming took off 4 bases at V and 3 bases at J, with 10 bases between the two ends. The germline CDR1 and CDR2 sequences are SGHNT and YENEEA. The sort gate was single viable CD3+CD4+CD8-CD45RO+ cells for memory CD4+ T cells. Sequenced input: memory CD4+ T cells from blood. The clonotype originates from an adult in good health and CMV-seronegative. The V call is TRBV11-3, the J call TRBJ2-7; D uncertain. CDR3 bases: TGTGCCAGCAGCTCCTTTTCCCACTACGAGCAGTACTTC. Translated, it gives CASSSFSHYEQYF. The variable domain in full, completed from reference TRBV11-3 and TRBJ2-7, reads EAGVVQSPRYKIIEKKQPVAFWCNPISGHNTLYWYLQNLGQGPELLIRYENEEAVDDSQLPKDRFSAERLKGVDSTLKIQPAELGDSAVYLCASSSFSHYEQYFGPGTRLTVT.